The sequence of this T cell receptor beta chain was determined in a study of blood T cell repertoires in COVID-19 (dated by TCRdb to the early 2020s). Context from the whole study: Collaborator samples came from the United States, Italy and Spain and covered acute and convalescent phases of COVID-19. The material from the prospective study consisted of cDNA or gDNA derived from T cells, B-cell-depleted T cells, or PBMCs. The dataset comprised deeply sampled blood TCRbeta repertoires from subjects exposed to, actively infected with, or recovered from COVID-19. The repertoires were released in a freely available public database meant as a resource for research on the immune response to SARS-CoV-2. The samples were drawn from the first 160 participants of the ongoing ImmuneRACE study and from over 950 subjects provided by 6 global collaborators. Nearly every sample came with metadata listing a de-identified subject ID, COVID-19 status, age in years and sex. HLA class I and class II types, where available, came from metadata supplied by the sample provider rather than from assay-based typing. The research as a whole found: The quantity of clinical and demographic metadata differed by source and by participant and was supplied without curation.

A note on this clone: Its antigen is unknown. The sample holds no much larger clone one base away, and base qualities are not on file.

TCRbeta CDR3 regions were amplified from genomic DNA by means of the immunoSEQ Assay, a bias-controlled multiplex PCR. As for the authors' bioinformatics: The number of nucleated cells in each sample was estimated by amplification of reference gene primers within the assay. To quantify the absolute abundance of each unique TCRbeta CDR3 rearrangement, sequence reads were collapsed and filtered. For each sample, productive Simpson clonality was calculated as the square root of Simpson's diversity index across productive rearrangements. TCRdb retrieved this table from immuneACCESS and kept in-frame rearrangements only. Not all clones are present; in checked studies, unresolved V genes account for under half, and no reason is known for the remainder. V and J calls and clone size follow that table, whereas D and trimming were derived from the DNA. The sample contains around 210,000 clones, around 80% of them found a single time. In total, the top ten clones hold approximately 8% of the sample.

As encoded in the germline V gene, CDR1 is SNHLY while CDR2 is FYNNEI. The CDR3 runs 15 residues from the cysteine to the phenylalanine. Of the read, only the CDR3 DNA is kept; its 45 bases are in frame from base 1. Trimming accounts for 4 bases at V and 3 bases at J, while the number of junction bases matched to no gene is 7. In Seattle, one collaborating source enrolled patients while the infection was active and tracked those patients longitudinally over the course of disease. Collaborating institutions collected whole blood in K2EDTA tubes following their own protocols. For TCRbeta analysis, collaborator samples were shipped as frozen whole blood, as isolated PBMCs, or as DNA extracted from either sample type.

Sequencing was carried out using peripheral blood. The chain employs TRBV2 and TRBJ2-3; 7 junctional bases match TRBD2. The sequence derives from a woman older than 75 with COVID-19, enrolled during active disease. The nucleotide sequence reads TGTGCCAGCAGTGGGGGGGGGAGTGGAACAGATACGCAGTATTTT. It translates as CASSGGGSGTDTQYF.